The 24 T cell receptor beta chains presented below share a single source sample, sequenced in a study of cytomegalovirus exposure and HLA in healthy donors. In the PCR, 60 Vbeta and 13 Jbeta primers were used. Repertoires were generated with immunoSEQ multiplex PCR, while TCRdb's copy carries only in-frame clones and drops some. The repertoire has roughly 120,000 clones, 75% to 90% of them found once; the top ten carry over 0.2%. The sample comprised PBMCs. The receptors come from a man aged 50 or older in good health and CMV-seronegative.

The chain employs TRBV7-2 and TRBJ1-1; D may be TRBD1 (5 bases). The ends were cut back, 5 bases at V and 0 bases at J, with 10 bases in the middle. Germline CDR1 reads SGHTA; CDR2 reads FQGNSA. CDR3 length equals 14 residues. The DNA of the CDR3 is TGTGCCAGCAGCGGGGGGGGGATGAACACTGAAGCTTTCTTT. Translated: CASSGGGMNTEAFF.

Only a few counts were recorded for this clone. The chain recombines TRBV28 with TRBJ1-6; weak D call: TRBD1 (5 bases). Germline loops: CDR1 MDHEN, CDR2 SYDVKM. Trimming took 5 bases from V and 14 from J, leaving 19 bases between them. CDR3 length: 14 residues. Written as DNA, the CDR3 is TGTGCCAGCAGTATCCTCGACAGCGCCATTTCCCTCCACTTT. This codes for CASSILDSAISLHF.

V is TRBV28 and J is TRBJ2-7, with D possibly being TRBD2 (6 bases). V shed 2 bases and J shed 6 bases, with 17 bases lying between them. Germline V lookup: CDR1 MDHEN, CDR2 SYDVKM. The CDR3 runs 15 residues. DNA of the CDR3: TGTGCCAGCAGTTTAACGAGTGGGTGGGGGGTCGAGCAGTACTTC. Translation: CASSLTSGWGVEQYF. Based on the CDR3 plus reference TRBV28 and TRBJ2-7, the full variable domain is DVKVTQSSRYLVKRTGEKVFLECVQDMDHENMFWYRQDPGLGLRLIYFSYDVKMKEKGDIPEGYSVSREKKERFSLILESASTNQTSMYLCASSLTSGWGVEQYFGPGTRLTVT.

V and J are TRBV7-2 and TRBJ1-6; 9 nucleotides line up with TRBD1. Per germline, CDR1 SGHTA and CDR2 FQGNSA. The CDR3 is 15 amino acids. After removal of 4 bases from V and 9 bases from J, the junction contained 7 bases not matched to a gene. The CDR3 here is CASSSWTGEGSPLHF. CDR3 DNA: TGTGCCAGCAGCTCTTGGACAGGGGAGGGTTCACCCCTCCACTTT.

This CDR3 is CASSQGRTGRFTEAFF. Here the CDR3 DNA reads TGTGCCAGCAGCCAAGGAAGGACAGGGAGGTTCACTGAAGCTTTCTTT. The V call is TRBV14, the J call TRBJ1-1; 8 bases are shared with TRBD1. CDR3 length equals 16 residues. V lost 1 base, J lost 4 bases, and 8 bases stayed unmatched. Germline V lookup: CDR1 SGHDN, CDR2 FVKESK.

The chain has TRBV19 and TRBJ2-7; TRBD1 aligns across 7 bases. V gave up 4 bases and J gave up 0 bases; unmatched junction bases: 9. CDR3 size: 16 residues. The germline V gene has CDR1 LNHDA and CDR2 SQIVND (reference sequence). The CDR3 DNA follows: TGTGCCAGTAGTAGTTTGTGGGACAGAAACTCCTACGAGCAGTACTTC. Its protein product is CASSSLWDRNSYEQYF.

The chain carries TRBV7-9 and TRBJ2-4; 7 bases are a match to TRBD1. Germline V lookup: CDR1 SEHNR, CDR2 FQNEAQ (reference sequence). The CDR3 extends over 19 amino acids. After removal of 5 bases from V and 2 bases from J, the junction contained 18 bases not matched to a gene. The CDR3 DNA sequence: TGTGCCAGCAGCCAGGGGGACCCCGATACCTGGATACCCAAAAACATTCAGTACTTC. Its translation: CASSQGDPDTWIPKNIQYF.

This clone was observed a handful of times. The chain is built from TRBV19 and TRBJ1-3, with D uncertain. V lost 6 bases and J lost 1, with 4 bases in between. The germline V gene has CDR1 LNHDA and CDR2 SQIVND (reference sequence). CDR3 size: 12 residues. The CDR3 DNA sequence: TGTGCCAGTAGCCAATCTGGAAACACCATATATTTT. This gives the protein CASSQSGNTIYF.

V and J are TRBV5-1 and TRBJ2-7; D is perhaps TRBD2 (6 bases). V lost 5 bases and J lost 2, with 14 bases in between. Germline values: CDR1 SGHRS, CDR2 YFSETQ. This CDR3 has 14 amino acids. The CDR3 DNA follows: TGCGCCAGCAGATTAGCGGCGGAGACCTACGAGCAGTACTTC. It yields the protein CASRLAAETYEQYF.

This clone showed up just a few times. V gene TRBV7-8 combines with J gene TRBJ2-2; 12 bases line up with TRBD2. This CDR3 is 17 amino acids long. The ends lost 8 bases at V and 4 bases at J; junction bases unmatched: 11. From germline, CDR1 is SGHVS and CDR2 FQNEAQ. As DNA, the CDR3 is TGTGCCAGCTCCCGGACTAGCGGGACCTCGGGCACCGGGGAGCTGTTTTTT. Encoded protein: CASSRTSGTSGTGELFF.

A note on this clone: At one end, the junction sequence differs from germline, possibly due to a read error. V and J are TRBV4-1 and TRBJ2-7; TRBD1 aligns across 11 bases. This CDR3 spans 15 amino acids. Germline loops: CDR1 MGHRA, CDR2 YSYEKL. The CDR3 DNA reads TGCGCCGGCAGCCAAGCGGGACAGGGGGCCTACGAGCAGTACTTC. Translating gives CAGSQAGQGAYEQYF.

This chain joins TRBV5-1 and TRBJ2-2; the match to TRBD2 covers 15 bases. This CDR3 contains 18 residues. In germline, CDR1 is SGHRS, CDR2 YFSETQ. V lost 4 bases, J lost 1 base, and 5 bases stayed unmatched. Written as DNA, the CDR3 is TGCGCCAGCAGCCCTCCGGGACTAGCGGGGGGGAACACCGGGGAGCTGTTTTTT. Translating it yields CASSPPGLAGGNTGELFF.

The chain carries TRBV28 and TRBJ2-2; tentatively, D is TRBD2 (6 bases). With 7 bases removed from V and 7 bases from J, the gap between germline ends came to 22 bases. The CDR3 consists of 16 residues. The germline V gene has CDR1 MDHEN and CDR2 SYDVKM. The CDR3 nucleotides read TGTGCCAGCACCCTCTTGCTAGCGAAAAGAGTCGGGGAGCTGTTTTTT. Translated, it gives CASTLLLAKRVGELFF.

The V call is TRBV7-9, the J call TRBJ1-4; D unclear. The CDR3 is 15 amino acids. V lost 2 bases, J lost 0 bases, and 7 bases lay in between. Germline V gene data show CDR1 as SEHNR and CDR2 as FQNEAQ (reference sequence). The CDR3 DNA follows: TGTGCCAGCAGCTTATTAGTTGCAACTAATGAAAAACTGTTTTTT. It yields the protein CASSLLVATNEKLFF.

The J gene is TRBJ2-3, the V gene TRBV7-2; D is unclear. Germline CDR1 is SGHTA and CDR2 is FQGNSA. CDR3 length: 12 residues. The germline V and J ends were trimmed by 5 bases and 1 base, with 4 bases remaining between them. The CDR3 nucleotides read TGTGCCAGCAGCACTGGCACAGATACGCAGTATTTT. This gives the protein CASSTGTDTQYF.

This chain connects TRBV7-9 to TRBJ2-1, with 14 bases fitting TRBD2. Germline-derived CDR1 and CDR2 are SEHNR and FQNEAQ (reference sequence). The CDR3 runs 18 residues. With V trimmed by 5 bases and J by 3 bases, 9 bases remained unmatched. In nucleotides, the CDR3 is TGTGCCAGCAGCCCTGGACTAGCGGGGGGACCCAACTACAATGAGCAGTTCTTC. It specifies CASSPGLAGGPNYNEQFF. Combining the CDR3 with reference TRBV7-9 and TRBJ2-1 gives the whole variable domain DTGVSQNPRHKITKRGQNVTFRCDPISEHNRLYWYRQTLGQGPEFLTYFQNEAQLEKSRLLSDRFSAERPKGSFSTLEIQRTEQGDSAMYLCASSPGLAGGPNYNEQFFGPGTRLTVL.

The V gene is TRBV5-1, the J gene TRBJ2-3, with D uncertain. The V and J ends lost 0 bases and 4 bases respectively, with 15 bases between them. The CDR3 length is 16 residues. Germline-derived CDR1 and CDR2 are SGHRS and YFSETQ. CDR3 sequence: CASSLVVSTPADTQYF. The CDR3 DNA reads TGCGCCAGCAGCTTGGTCGTGTCCACCCCGGCAGATACGCAGTATTTT.

The CDR3 DNA is TGTGCCAGCAGCTTCGACAGTACCTACGAGCAGTACTTC. Its translation: CASSFDSTYEQYF. This chain connects TRBV7-9 to TRBJ2-7; possible D gene TRBD1, 5 bases. Germline V gene lookup returns CDR1 SEHNR and CDR2 FQNEAQ (reference sequence). Trimming removed 3 bases from V and 2 bases from J, with 8 bases in between. The CDR3 length is 13 residues.

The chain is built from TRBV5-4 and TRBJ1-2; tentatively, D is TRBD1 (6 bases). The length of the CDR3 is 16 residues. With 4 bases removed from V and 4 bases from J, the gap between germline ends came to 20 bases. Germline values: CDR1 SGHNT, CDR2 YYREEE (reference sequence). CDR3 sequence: CASSLGAKQAAYGYTF. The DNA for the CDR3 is TGTGCCAGCAGCCTGGGGGCTAAACAGGCGGCCTATGGCTACACCTTC.

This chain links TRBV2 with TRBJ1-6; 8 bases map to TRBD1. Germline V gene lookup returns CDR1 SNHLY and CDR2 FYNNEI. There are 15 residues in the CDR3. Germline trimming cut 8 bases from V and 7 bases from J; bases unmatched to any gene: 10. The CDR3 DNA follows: TGTGCCAGCGGGAGTCCAGGGGGCCTAAATTCACCCCTCCACTTT. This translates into CASGSPGGLNSPLHF.

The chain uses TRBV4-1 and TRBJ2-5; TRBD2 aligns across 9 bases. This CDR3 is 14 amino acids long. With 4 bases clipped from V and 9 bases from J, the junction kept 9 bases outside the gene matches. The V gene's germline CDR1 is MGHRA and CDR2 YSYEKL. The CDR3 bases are TGCGCCAGCAGCCCGGGGACTAGCAGCGGGGCCCAGTACTTC. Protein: CASSPGTSSGAQYF.

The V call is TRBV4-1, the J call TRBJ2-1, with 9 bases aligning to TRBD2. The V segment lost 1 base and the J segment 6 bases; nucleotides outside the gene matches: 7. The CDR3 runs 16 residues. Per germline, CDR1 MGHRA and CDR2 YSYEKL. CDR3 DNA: TGCGCCAGCAGCCAAGTAGTAGCGGGAGACCTCAATGAGCAGTTCTTC. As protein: CASSQVVAGDLNEQFF.

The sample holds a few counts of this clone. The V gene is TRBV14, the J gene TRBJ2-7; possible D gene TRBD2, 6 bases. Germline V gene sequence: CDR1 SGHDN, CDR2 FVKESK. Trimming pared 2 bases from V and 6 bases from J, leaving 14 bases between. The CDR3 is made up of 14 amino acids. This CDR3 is CASSQTGEGIEQYF. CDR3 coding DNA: TGTGCCAGCAGCCAAACGGGAGAGGGGATCGAGCAGTACTTC.

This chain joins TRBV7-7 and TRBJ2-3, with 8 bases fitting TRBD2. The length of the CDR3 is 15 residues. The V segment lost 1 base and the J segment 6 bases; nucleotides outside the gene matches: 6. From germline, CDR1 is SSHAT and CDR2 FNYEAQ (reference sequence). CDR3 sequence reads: CASSLDGRAGDTQYF. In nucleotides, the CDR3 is TGTGCCAGCAGCTTAGACGGGAGGGCCGGGGATACGCAGTATTTT.